This entry lists 6 T cell receptor beta chains sequenced from one sample in a study of CXCR3-negative and CXCR3-positive naive CD8 T cells. Researchers prepared the TRB cDNA libraries using 5' RACE with UMI labels. TCRdb reprocessed the 5' RACE reads; each CDR3 protein has one entry and no DNA is given. The sample spans around 96,000 distinct CDR3 sequences; the ten largest clones claim about 1.5%. The sample consisted of naive CXCR3- CD8+ T cells from blood. As for subset: CD45RO-CCR7+CD27+CD95- naive CD8+ T cells lacking CXCR3 (TNR3-). These receptors were taken from a human donor in good health. Some clones in this sample may be carry-over from other donors' samples.

The rearrangement uses TRBV12-3 or TRBV12-4 and TRBJ2-5; TCRdb indicates TRBD1, and absent DNA this call remains unverified. This CDR3 is built from 13 residues. This chain's CDR3 is CASSRTAQETQYF.

The genes are TRBV2 and TRBJ2-7; TCRdb calls TRBD1, which cannot be checked without DNA. The CDR3 has 14 amino acids. CDR1 is SNHLY and CDR2 is FYNNEI in the germline V gene. The CDR3 reads CASSEGQGAYEQYF.

J is TRBJ2-3 and V is TRBV29-1; TCRdb names TRBD1, which stays unverified in the absence of DNA. The germline V gene encodes CDR1 SQVTM and CDR2 ANQGSEA. CDR3 length: 14 residues. The CDR3 spells CSVAGPGRADTQYF.

The chain combines TRBV5-5 with TRBJ2-1; the TCRdb D gene call, TRBD1, has no DNA to confirm it. CDR3 length: 17 amino acids. Germline V gene sequence: CDR1 SGHKS, CDR2 YYEKEE (reference sequence). This CDR3 reads CASSLPPGQGGYNEQFF.

V is TRBV7-9 and J is TRBJ2-7. The CDR3 spans 13 residues. Germline V gene lookup returns CDR1 SEHNR and CDR2 FQNEAQ (reference sequence). The CDR3 sequence: CASSLGTAYEQYF.

The chain combines TRBV5-6 with TRBJ2-3; TCRdb names TRBD1, which stays unverified in the absence of DNA. The CDR3 covers 14 residues. Looked up from germline, CDR1 is SGHDT and CDR2 is YYEEEE. CDR3: CASSLGRGIDTQYF.